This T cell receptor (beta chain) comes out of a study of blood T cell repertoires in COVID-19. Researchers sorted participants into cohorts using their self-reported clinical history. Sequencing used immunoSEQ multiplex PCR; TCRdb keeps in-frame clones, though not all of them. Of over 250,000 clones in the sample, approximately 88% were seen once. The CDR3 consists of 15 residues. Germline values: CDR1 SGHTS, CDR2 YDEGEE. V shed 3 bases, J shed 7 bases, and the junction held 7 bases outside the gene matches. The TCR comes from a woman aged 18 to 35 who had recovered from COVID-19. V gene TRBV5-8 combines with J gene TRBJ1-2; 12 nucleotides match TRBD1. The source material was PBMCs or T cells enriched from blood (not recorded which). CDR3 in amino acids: CASSWDRGQVSGYTF. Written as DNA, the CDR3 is TGTGCCAGCAGCTGGGACAGGGGGCAGGTCTCTGGCTACACCTTC.